The 10 T cell receptor beta chains below all came from one sample that was sequenced in a study of post-analysis software for immune sequencing data. The TCR beta cDNA libraries contained unique molecular identifiers. TCRdb re-called the PCR reads with MiXCR, one entry per CDR3 protein. This sample has roughly 570,000 distinct CDR3 sequences, with less than 40% found just once. Points from the study as a whole: Patients used about five TRBV segments, including TRBV5-6, TRBV5-1 and TRBV20-1, more often than controls.

The antigens for these receptors are not known. The sample was blood. These receptor sequences come from a girl aged 2-17 years with multiple sclerosis.

This clonotype has a single count. The chain uses TRBV20-1 and TRBJ2-3; TRBD2 matches 9 bases. This CDR3 comprises 19 residues. Trimming cost V 5 bases and J 2 bases; bases outside gene matches: 20. The germline V gene has CDR1 DFQATT and CDR2 SNEGSKA (reference sequence). The CDR3 DNA is TGCAGTGCTCTATCAACTAGCGGGCGTAACTGTGAGTCCACAGATACGCAGTATTTT. Translating gives CSALSTSGRNCESTDTQYF.

This clonotype was seen only a few times. The chain employs TRBV6-5 and TRBJ2-7; 7 nucleotides line up with TRBD2. The germline V gene has CDR1 MNHEY and CDR2 SVGAGI. Germline trimming cut 7 bases from V and 1 base from J; bases unmatched to any gene: 7. This CDR3 is built from 14 residues. Here the CDR3 reads CASKRDLLSYEQYF. The DNA for the CDR3 is TGTGCCAGCAAGCGGGACCTTCTTTCCTACGAGCAGTACTTC.

This chain uses TRBV4-1 with TRBJ2-3, with 8 positions matching TRBD2. This CDR3 is 16 amino acids long. V shed 4 bases and J 5 bases; nucleotides not matched to a gene: 11. Per germline, CDR1 MGHRA and CDR2 YSYEKL. This CDR3 is CASSLMTSAPGDTQYF. The CDR3, as DNA: TGCGCCAGCAGCCTAATGACTAGCGCACCGGGAGATACGCAGTATTTT.

This clonotype was seen a few times. The J gene is TRBJ2-5, the V gene TRBV7-7; 8 bases line up with TRBD1. This CDR3 has 13 residues. CDR1 is SSHAT and CDR2 is FNYEAQ in the germline V gene (reference sequence). V trimming: 5 bases; J trimming: 5 bases; junction bases outside the gene matches: 4. CDR3 residues: CASSPDRDETQYF. The CDR3 nucleotides read TGTGCCAGCAGCCCGGACAGGGATGAGACCCAGTACTTC.

The chain recombines TRBV25-1 with TRBJ1-2, with D hard to call. The CDR3 runs 15 residues. Germline loops: CDR1 MGHDK, CDR2 SYGVNS. The V end was cut by 3 bases, the J end by 10 bases, with 21 bases between. The CDR3: CASSDAGSGSGDYTF. CDR3 DNA: TGTGCCAGCAGTGATGCTGGTTCAGGTAGTGGGGACTACACCTTC.

This clonotype has a handful of counts. The chain combines TRBV5-1 with TRBJ1-2; tentative D call: TRBD1 (6 bases). There are 19 residues in the CDR3. Germline-derived CDR1 and CDR2 are SGHRS and YFSETQ. The germline V and J ends were trimmed by 3 bases and 2 bases, with 26 bases remaining between them. CDR3 nucleotide sequence: TGCGCCAGCAGCTACCGTGGGGAGACAGGCCGAAGTGGGAACTATGGCTACACCTTC. Translating gives CASSYRGETGRSGNYGYTF.

The chain employs TRBV28 and TRBJ2-6; D uncertain. The germline V gene has CDR1 MDHEN and CDR2 SYDVKM. CDR3 length: 14 amino acids. The V end lost 5 bases, the J end lost 0 bases, and 5 bases lay between the germline ends. This chain's CDR3 is CASSSLSGANVLTF. The CDR3 nucleotides read TGTGCCAGCAGTAGCCTCTCTGGGGCCAACGTCCTGACTTTC.

The chain recombines TRBV5-1 with TRBJ1-1; 12 positions agree with TRBD1. Trimming cost V 8 bases and J 0 bases; bases outside gene matches: 5. Per the germline V gene, CDR1 is SGHRS and CDR2 is YFSETQ. CDR3 length equals 15 residues. In DNA, the CDR3 is TGCGCCAGTGCCGGGACAGGGGGCTTGAACACTGAAGCTTTCTTT. This gives the protein CASAGTGGLNTEAFF.

V gene TRBV7-9 combines with J gene TRBJ2-5; 12 bases are shared with TRBD2. J lost 2 bases, V lost 4 bases, and 14 bases had no gene match. Germline loops: CDR1 SEHNR, CDR2 FQNEAQ (reference sequence). CDR3 length equals 19 residues. The CDR3 is CASSSGIRLAGAIQETQYF. The CDR3, as DNA: TGTGCCAGCAGCTCGGGTATCCGACTAGCGGGGGCCATACAAGAGACCCAGTACTTC.

This clonotype has a handful of counts. The V gene is TRBV10-3, the J gene TRBJ2-1, with 13 bases matching TRBD2. The germline gives CDR1 ENHRY, CDR2 SYGVKD. This CDR3 region has 16 residues. The V and J ends lost 5 bases and 8 bases, in that order; junction bases with no gene match: 9. The chain's CDR3 is CAISRTSGGSGDEQFF. CDR3 DNA: TGTGCCATCAGTAGGACTAGCGGGGGATCAGGGGATGAGCAGTTCTTC.